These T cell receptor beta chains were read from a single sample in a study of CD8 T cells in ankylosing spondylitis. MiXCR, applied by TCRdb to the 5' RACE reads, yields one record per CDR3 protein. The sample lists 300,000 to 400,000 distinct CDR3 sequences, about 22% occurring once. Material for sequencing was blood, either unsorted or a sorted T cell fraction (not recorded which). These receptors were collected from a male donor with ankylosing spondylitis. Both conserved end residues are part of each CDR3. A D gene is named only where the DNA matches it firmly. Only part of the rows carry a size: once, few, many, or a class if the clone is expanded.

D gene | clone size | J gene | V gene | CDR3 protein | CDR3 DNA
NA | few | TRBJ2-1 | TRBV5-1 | CASSLVQGEYNEQFF | TGCGCCAGCAGCTTGGTTCAGGGAGAGTACAATGAGCAGTTCTTC
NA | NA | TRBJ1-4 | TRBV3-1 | CASSQGKGPNEKLFF | TGTGCCAGCAGCCAAGGGAAGGGCCCTAATGAAAAACTGTTTTTT
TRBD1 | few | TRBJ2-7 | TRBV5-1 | CASSLQPGQGFYEQYF | TGCGCCAGCAGCTTACAACCGGGACAGGGGTTCTACGAGCAGTACTTC
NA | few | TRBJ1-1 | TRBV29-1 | CSVRPLDTEAFF | TGCAGCGTGAGGCCCTTGGACACTGAAGCTTTCTTT
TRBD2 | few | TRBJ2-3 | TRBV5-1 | CASSGLAGPDTQYF | TGCGCCAGCAGCGGACTAGCGGGACCGGATACGCAGTATTTT
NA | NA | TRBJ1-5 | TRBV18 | CASSPTTGPGNQPQHF | TGTGCCAGCTCACCAACGACTGGACCAGGCAATCAGCCCCAGCATTTT
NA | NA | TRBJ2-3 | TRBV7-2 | CASSLDGSASTDTQYF | TGTGCCAGCAGCTTAGACGGGAGTGCTAGCACAGATACGCAGTATTTT
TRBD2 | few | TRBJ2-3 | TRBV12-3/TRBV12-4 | CASSLGSGSYSTDTQYF | TGTGCCAGCAGTTTGGGTAGCGGGAGTTATAGCACAGATACGCAGTATTTT
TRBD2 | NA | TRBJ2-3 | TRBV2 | CASSKSGAQSDTQYF | TGTGCCAGCAGCAAGAGCGGGGCCCAGTCAGATACGCAGTATTTT
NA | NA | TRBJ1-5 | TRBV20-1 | CSARALTRSNQPQHF | TGCAGTGCTAGAGCCCTTACAAGGAGCAATCAGCCCCAGCATTTT
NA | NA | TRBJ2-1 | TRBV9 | CASSVRQYNEQFF | TGTGCCAGCAGCGTGCGGCAGTACAATGAGCAGTTCTTC
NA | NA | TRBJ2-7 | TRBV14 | CASSMFSGSYEQYF | TGTGCCAGCAGCATGTTTTCGGGCTCCTACGAGCAGTACTTC
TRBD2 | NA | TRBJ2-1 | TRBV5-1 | CASSLLAGGPSSYNEQFF | TGCGCCAGCAGCTTGTTAGCGGGAGGGCCGAGCTCCTACAATGAGCAGTTCTTC
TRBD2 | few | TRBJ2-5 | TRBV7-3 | CASSLRPAGGTQETQYF | TGTGCCAGCAGCTTAAGGCCAGCGGGAGGCACTCAAGAGACCCAGTACTTC
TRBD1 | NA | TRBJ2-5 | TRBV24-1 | CATSDSTGRETQYF | TGTGCCACCAGTGATTCGACAGGGCGGGAGACCCAGTACTTC
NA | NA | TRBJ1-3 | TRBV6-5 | CASSYSAGYSGNTIYF | TGTGCCAGCAGTTACTCGGCCGGCTACTCTGGAAACACCATATATTTT
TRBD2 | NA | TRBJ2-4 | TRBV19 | CASSPGGARSIAKNIQYF | TGTGCCAGTAGCCCGGGGGGGGCGCGTTCGATAGCCAAAAACATTCAGTACTTC
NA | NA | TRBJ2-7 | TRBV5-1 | CASSRRGVGDEQYF | TGCGCCAGCAGCCGAAGAGGGGTTGGAGACGAGCAGTACTTC
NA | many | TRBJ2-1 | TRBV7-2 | CASSPPGRGFNEQFF | TGTGCCAGCAGCCCCCCGGGGAGGGGGTTCAATGAGCAGTTCTTC
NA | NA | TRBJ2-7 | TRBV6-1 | CASRLELPGAYEQYF | TGTGCCAGCAGACTAGAGCTCCCGGGGGCCTACGAGCAGTACTTC
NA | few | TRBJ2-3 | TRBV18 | CASSPPTDTQYF | TGTGCCAGCTCACCTCCTACAGATACGCAGTATTTT
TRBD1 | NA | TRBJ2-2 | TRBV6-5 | CASSYSLRGYNSGELFF | TGTGCCAGCAGTTACAGCCTCAGGGGGTATAACTCCGGGGAGCTGTTTTTT
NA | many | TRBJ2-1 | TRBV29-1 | CSSGGRGTYNEQFF | TGCAGCTCCGGCGGCAGGGGCACCTACAATGAGCAGTTCTTC
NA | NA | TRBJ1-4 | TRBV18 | CASSPDRQELKLFF | TGTGCCAGCTCACCCGATCGACAGGAGTTAAAACTGTTTTTT
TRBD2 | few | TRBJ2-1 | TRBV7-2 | CASRLLAGRYNEQFF | TGTGCCAGCAGGTTACTAGCGGGAAGATACAATGAGCAGTTCTTC
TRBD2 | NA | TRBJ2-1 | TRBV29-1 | CSVVTRESYNEQFF | TGCAGCGTTGTGACGCGGGAGTCTTACAATGAGCAGTTCTTC
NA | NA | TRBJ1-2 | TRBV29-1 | CSVGTGYGYTF | TGCAGCGTTGGAACAGGCTATGGCTACACCTTC
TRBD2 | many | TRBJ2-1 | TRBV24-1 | CATSDVTSGRRNEQFF | TGTGCCACCAGTGATGTGACTAGCGGGAGACGAAATGAGCAGTTCTTC
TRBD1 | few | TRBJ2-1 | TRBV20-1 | CSVKPGTGSYNEQFF | TGCAGTGTTAAGCCCGGGACAGGGTCCTACAATGAGCAGTTCTTC
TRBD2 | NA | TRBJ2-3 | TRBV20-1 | CSARDYRLAGAPDTQYF | TGCAGTGCTAGAGATTACCGGCTAGCGGGAGCCCCAGATACGCAGTATTTT
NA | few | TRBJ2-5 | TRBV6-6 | CASTLGETQYF | TGTGCCAGCACGCTGGGAGAGACCCAGTACTTC
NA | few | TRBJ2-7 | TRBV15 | CATSRDTAQHSYEQYF | TGTGCCACCAGCAGAGATACGGCACAGCACTCCTACGAGCAGTACTTC
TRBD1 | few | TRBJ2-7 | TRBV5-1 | CASSFSGTDYEQYF | TGCGCCAGCAGCTTTTCCGGGACAGACTACGAGCAGTACTTC
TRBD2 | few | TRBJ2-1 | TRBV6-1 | CASIKSGGPSYNEQFF | TGTGCCAGCATCAAGTCGGGAGGGCCTTCCTACAATGAGCAGTTCTTC
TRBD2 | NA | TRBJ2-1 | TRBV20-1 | CSAPWREGRNEQFF | TGCAGTGCGCCCTGGCGGGAGGGCCGTAATGAGCAGTTCTTC
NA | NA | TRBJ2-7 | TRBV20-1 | CSARSEGTSYEQYF | TGCAGTGCTAGGTCCGAGGGGACCTCCTACGAGCAGTACTTC
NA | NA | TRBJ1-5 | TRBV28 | CASSSIQGSQPQHF | TGTGCCAGCAGTTCGATACAGGGAAGTCAGCCCCAGCATTTT
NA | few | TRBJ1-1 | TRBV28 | CASRAPTAVTEAFF | TGTGCCAGCAGAGCGCCTACCGCGGTCACAGAAGCTTTCTTT
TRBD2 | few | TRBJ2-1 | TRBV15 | CATSRGGLAGYNEQFF | TGTGCCACCAGCAGAGGTGGACTAGCGGGATACAATGAGCAGTTCTTC
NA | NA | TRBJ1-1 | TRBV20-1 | CSARMTLNTEAFF | TGCAGTGCTCGGATGACATTGAACACTGAAGCTTTCTTT
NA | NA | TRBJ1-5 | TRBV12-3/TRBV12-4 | CASSPLGGAAQPQHF | TGTGCCAGCAGTCCCCTTGGGGGGGCTGCTCAGCCCCAGCATTTT
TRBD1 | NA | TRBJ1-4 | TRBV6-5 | CASSSRDRGAREKLFF | TGTGCCAGCAGTTCTCGGGACAGGGGAGCCCGTGAAAAACTGTTTTTT
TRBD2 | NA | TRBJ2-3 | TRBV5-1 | CASSPLLATLTDTQYF | TGCGCCAGCAGCCCCCTACTAGCGACCCTCACAGATACGCAGTATTTT
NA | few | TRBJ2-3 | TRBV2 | CASSPLNTQYF | TGTGCCAGCAGTCCCCTCAATACGCAGTATTTT